Below are 16 T cell receptor beta chains sequenced from a single sample in a study of cytomegalovirus exposure and HLA in healthy donors. A multiplex PCR was run with 60 Vbeta primers and 13 Jbeta primers. Sequenced by immunoSEQ multiplex PCR; TCRdb stores in-frame clones only, minus some. Of around 190,000 clones listed, 75% to 85% are singletons. Sequenced sample: PBMCs. The origin of the receptors is a woman between 45 and 65 years old in good health and CMV-seronegative.

The chain combines TRBV12-5 with TRBJ2-1; TRBD1 matches 9 bases. V shed 3 bases, J shed 8 bases, and the junction held 5 bases outside the gene matches. CDR1 LGHNT and CDR2 FRNRAP come from the germline V gene. This CDR3 is 14 amino acids long. The CDR3 DNA sequence: TGTGCTAGTGGTTTACAGACAGGGGGACATGAGCAGTTCTTC. It specifies CASGLQTGGHEQFF.

J is TRBJ2-1 and V is TRBV9; TRBD2 matches 7 bases. CDR3 length equals 16 residues. Germline V gene sequence: CDR1 SGDLS, CDR2 YYNGEE. Unmatched junction bases numbered 9, after V lost 1 base and J lost 5 bases. The CDR3 protein is CASSVSIAGANNEQFF. As DNA, the CDR3 is TGTGCCAGCAGCGTAAGCATTGCGGGAGCGAACAATGAGCAGTTCTTC.

The V gene is TRBV6-1, the J gene TRBJ2-5; 7 bases fit TRBD2. This CDR3 contains 13 residues. Germline V gene data show CDR1 as MNHNS and CDR2 as SASEGT. V was pared by 7 bases and J by 4 bases, with 6 bases of the junction left unmatched. DNA for the CDR3: TGTGCCAGCAAGGCGGGAGCTTCAGAGACCCAGTACTTC. Translation: CASKAGASETQYF.

The chain joins TRBV9 to TRBJ2-1; a weak D match, TRBD2 (7 bases). The V gene's germline CDR1 is SGDLS and CDR2 YYNGEE. V was clipped by 4 bases and J by 10 bases, with 21 bases between them. This CDR3 comprises 15 residues. Written as DNA, the CDR3 is TGTGCCAGCAGCTCCGGGGGGCTAGCGGTGAAGGAGCAGTTCTTC. Encoded protein: CASSSGGLAVKEQFF.

This clone showed up just once. The junction shows a germline mismatch at one end, possibly a read error. This same CDR3 is encoded by further DNA sequences in the sample. The chain carries TRBV2 and TRBJ1-1; 10 bases are a match to TRBD1. CDR3 length: 15 amino acids. Germline CDR1 reads SNHLY; CDR2 reads FYNNEI. For the CDR3, the DNA is TGTGCCAGCACTGGACAGGGGGGCCCTAACACTGAGGCTTTCTTT. Protein product: CASTGQGGPNTEAFF.

This chain links TRBV9 with TRBJ2-3; D unclear. V dropped 0 bases and J dropped 0 bases, with 11 bases sitting between them. Germline-derived CDR1 and CDR2 are SGDLS and YYNGEE. The CDR3 spans 16 residues. This CDR3 reads CASSVAGPSSTDTQYF. The CDR3 DNA reads as TGTGCCAGCAGCGTAGCTGGGCCCTCTAGCACAGATACGCAGTATTTT.

The J gene is TRBJ2-1, the V gene TRBV4-1, with TRBD2 identical over 9 bases. Trimming removed 2 bases from V and 10 bases from J; junction bases left unmatched: 6. The V gene's germline CDR1 is MGHRA and CDR2 YSYEKL. There are 14 residues in the CDR3. The CDR3 nucleotides are TGCGCCAGCAGCCAACCTAGACTAGCGGACGAGCAGTTCTTC. This encodes CASSQPRLADEQFF.

J is TRBJ2-7 and V is TRBV28, with D tentatively TRBD2 (5 bases). The germline V gene has CDR1 MDHEN and CDR2 SYDVKM. The CDR3 has 11 residues. Trimming stripped 10 bases from V and 5 bases from J, with 12 bases between. The CDR3 region is CAIKERDEQYF. The CDR3 DNA reads TGTGCCATCAAGGAGAGGGACGAGCAGTACTTC.

The genes are TRBV6-1 and TRBJ2-2; 10 nucleotides match TRBD1. The CDR3 runs to 12 residues. The V gene's germline CDR1 is MNHNS and CDR2 SASEGT. The V segment lost 6 bases and the J segment 10 bases; nucleotides outside the gene matches: 2. The CDR3, as DNA: TGTGCCAGCAGGACAGGGGGCGAGGAGCTGTTTTTT. Translating it yields CASRTGGEELFF.

The chain is built from TRBV5-5 and TRBJ2-3, with 9 bases matching TRBD2. Germline trimming cut 0 bases from V and 1 base from J; bases unmatched to any gene: 15. Looked up from germline, CDR1 is SGHKS and CDR2 is YYEKEE (reference sequence). The CDR3 spans 20 residues. The DNA of the CDR3 is TGTGCCAGCAGCTTGGTATTCGTGTTGGTAGCGGGAGCTGGCACAGATACGCAGTATTTT. Its translation is CASSLVFVLVAGAGTDTQYF.

V usage is TRBV7-9 and J usage is TRBJ2-5; TRBD2 matches 9 bases. There are 16 residues in the CDR3. The germline CDR1 and CDR2 sequences are SEHNR and FQNEAQ (reference sequence). The trim removed 2 bases at V and 4 bases at J, leaving 8 bases unmatched. The CDR3 DNA sequence: TGTGCCAGCAGCTTAAATCTAGCGGGAAAGATAGAGACCCAGTACTTC. Amino acids: CASSLNLAGKIETQYF. Using reference TRBV7-9 and TRBJ2-5 for the parts outside the CDR3, the full variable domain is DTGVSQNPRHKITKRGQNVTFRCDPISEHNRLYWYRQTLGQGPEFLTYFQNEAQLEKSRLLSDRFSAERPKGSFSTLEIQRTEQGDSAMYLCASSLNLAGKIETQYFGPGTRLLVL.

The chain recombines TRBV29-1 with TRBJ2-1, with 12 bases fitting TRBD2. Germline V gene lookup returns CDR1 SQVTM and CDR2 ANQGSEA. The J segment lost 1 base and the V segment lost 4 bases, leaving 8 bases of the junction unmatched. The CDR3 runs 17 residues. CDR3 nucleotides: TGCAGCGTTGGACTAGCGGGAGATCTGATGTCCTACAATGAGCAGTTCTTC. Its protein product is CSVGLAGDLMSYNEQFF.

The V gene is TRBV27, the J gene TRBJ1-1; the D is unclear. V shed 7 bases and J shed 0 bases, with 15 bases lying between them. CDR3 length equals 15 residues. Germline CDR1 MNHEY, CDR2 SMNVEV (reference sequence). The CDR3 spells CASTRTGQMNTEAFF. Written as DNA, the CDR3 is TGTGCCAGCACCCGAACGGGTCAGATGAACACTGAAGCTTTCTTT.

This clone was counted once. This chain links TRBV6-1 with TRBJ2-4; a possible D gene is TRBD2 (6 bases). CDR1 and CDR2 (germline): MNHNS, SASEGT. This CDR3 contains 15 residues. Trimming cost V 1 base and J 7 bases, with 14 bases left between them. The CDR3 sequence is CASSEGGQGGNIQYF. The CDR3 DNA is TGTGCCAGCAGTGAAGGCGGACAAGGAGGGAACATTCAGTACTTC.

V usage is TRBV2 and J usage is TRBJ1-2; a weak D match, TRBD1 (5 bases). This CDR3 region has 12 residues. V was shortened by 2 bases and J by 8 bases, with 9 bases between the two germline ends. The germline V gene has CDR1 SNHLY and CDR2 FYNNEI. This CDR3 is CASSELGGGYTF. In nucleotides, the CDR3 is TGTGCCAGCAGTGAATTGGGGGGGGGCTACACCTTC.

This clone was seen more than once but under ten times. This chain links TRBV28 with TRBJ1-5, with no clear D. Germline V lookup: CDR1 MDHEN, CDR2 SYDVKM. V gave up 1 base and J gave up 6 bases, with 4 bases separating them. This CDR3 has 12 residues. CDR3 in amino acids: CASSLLFQPQHF. The DNA for the CDR3 is TGTGCCAGCAGTTTATTATTTCAGCCCCAGCATTTT.